What follows are 22 T cell receptor beta chains derived from one specimen sequenced in a study of CD8 T cells in Susac syndrome. Reverse transcription of about 0.45 to 1 ug RNA used random hexamers. TCRdb re-called the immunoSEQ multiplex PCR reads through MiXCR, storing one row per CDR3 protein. This table holds 150,000 to 200,000 distinct CDR3 sequences, around 94% found once. Sequencing was done on a sample of CD4+ T cells from PBMCs. The receptors were sampled from a human donor in good health.

CDR3 in DNA: TGTGCCAGCCCCATGGTCGAGCGGCCCAATGAGCAGTTCTTC. It codes for CASPMVERPNEQFF. The chain is built from TRBV21-1 and TRBJ2-1; TRBD2, the table's D call, lacks a check against the DNA. TRBV21-1 constitutes a pseudogene. CDR3 length equals 14 residues.

This sequence joins TRBV7-2 and TRBJ2-3; 10 nucleotides agree with TRBD2. V dropped 2 bases and J dropped 5; count of bases not matched to a gene: 7. The germline CDR1 and CDR2 sequences are SGHTA and FQGNSA. The CDR3 runs 16 residues. The CDR3 coding sequence is TGTGCCAGCAGCTTAAACAGCGGGGGGGCCGGAGATACGCAGTATTTT. Protein sequence: CASSLNSGGAGDTQYF.

This sequence joins TRBV29-1 and TRBJ1-4; TRBD1 matches at 8 bases. V lost 7 bases, J lost 0 bases, and 4 bases stayed unmatched. Germline loops: CDR1 SQVTM, CDR2 ANQGSEA. The CDR3 spans 14 residues. The chain's CDR3 is CSGAGGATNEKLFF. CDR3 bases: TGCAGCGGTGCAGGGGGCGCAACTAATGAAAAACTGTTTTTT.

The rearrangement links TRBV3-1 to TRBJ2-3; 7 bases match TRBD1. Trimming took 3 bases from V and 4 from J; bases not matched to a gene: 4. Germline V gene sequence: CDR1 LGHDT, CDR2 YNNKEL (reference sequence). The CDR3 runs 14 residues. The DNA of the CDR3 is TGTGCCAGCAGCCAGAGAGGGGGCGCAGATACGCAGTATTTT. Amino acid sequence: CASSQRGGADTQYF.

The chain recombines TRBV6-2 or TRBV6-3 with TRBJ2-1, with D uncertain. V was cut by 6 bases and J by 7 bases, with 25 bases left in between. CDR3 size: 17 residues. In germline, CDR1 is MNHEY, CDR2 SVGEGT. The CDR3 DNA is TGTGCCAGCAGCCCCGACCAGGACGGCTTCGGCCGAAATGAGCAGTTCTTC. This translates into CASSPDQDGFGRNEQFF.

V and J are TRBV12-3 or TRBV12-4 and TRBJ1-1; D might be TRBD1 (6 bases). This CDR3 has 16 residues. V gave up 2 bases and J gave up 1 base, with 14 bases separating them. CDR3 DNA: TGTGCCAGCAGTTTAAAGACAGGATCGCCGAACACTGAAGCTTTCTTT. Its protein product is CASSLKTGSPNTEAFF.

This rearrangement joins TRBV20-1 to TRBJ1-2; D uncertain. Germline assignment: CDR1 DFQATT and CDR2 SNEGSKA (reference sequence). This CDR3 has 13 residues. Between the trimmed V and J ends, which lost 6 bases and 7 bases, there was a span of 18 bases. The CDR3 DNA follows: TGCAGTGCCCCTCCTAGGGATACGGCTGGCTACACCTTC. It codes for CSAPPRDTAGYTF.

This chain links TRBV29-1 with TRBJ2-3, with 9 bases aligning to TRBD2. The junction had 11 bases not matched to a gene; V was cut back by 4 bases and J by 6 bases. Germline CDR1 SQVTM, CDR2 ANQGSEA. The CDR3 length is 15 residues. DNA for the CDR3: TGCAGCGTTGGAGTAGGCGGGGGGGGCGTGGATACGCAGTATTTT. Amino acid sequence: CSVGVGGGGVDTQYF.

This chain links TRBV5-1 with TRBJ2-3; D unclear. Germline lookup yields CDR1 SGHRS and CDR2 YFSETQ. V was clipped by 0 bases and J by 3 bases, with 8 bases between them. The CDR3 totals 14 residues. CDR3 DNA: TGCGCCAGCAGCTTGGAGACTCAGACAGATACGCAGTATTTT. Protein: CASSLETQTDTQYF.

The chain uses TRBV9 and TRBJ2-1, with TRBD2 matching 8 bases. With 2 bases clipped from V and 3 bases from J, the junction kept 4 bases outside the gene matches. Germline assignment: CDR1 SGDLS and CDR2 YYNGEE. CDR3 length: 15 amino acids. The CDR3 nucleotides read TGTGCCAGCAGCGTGGCTAGCGGGTACTACAATGAGCAGTTCTTC. Its translation: CASSVASGYYNEQFF.

The chain has TRBV7-2 and TRBJ1-5; D might be TRBD1 (6 bases). The CDR3 length is 13 residues. Trimming pared 5 bases from V and 5 bases from J, leaving 10 bases between. From germline, CDR1 is SGHTA and CDR2 FQGNSA. The CDR3: CASSANRDQPQHF. CDR3 coding DNA: TGTGCCAGCAGCGCCAACAGGGATCAGCCCCAGCATTTT.

The gene calls are TRBV5-1 and TRBJ1-6; 11 bases line up with TRBD1. The V and J ends lost 4 bases and 9 bases, in that order; junction bases with no gene match: 3. Germline V gene data show CDR1 as SGHRS and CDR2 as YFSETQ. This CDR3 comprises 14 residues. DNA for the CDR3: TGCGCCAGCAGCACGGGACAGGGGGGTTCACCCCTCCACTTT. It translates to CASSTGQGGSPLHF. Full variable domain (missing parts from reference TRBV5-1 and TRBJ1-6): KAGVTQTPRYLIKTRGQQVTLSCSPISGHRSVSWYQQTPGQGLQFLFEYFSETQRNKGNFPGRFSGRQFSNSRSEMNVSTLELGDSALYLCASSTGQGGSPLHFGNGTRLTVT.

The chain uses TRBV2 and TRBJ1-2; D is possibly TRBD1 (6 bases). With 8 bases removed from V and 4 bases from J, the gap between germline ends came to 11 bases. The CDR3 consists of 12 residues. In germline, CDR1 is SNHLY, CDR2 FYNNEI. The CDR3 region has the DNA TGTGCCAGCGGGGGCCAGTTCTATGGCTACACCTTC. Amino acid sequence: CASGGQFYGYTF.

The count of this clonotype is one. The CDR3 DNA reads as TGTGCCAGCACCGACAGGGGGAATGGCTACACCTTC. Its translation is CASTDRGNGYTF. J is TRBJ1-2 and V is TRBV12-3 or TRBV12-4; 9 bases fit TRBD1. CDR3 length equals 12 residues. J was trimmed by 6 bases and V by 7 bases; bases with no gene match: 3.

The rearrangement links TRBV12-3 or TRBV12-4 to TRBJ1-1; D not resolved. The CDR3 is 14 residues long. The ends were cut back, 1 base at V and 2 bases at J, with 8 bases in the middle. CDR3 bases: TGTGCCAGCAGTTTAGGACCAATTAACACTGAAGCTTTCTTT. This translates into CASSLGPINTEAFF.

The rearrangement links TRBV30 to TRBJ1-2; D remains unclear. The length of the CDR3 is 15 residues. CDR1 and CDR2 (germline): GTSNPN, SVGIG (reference sequence). With 0 bases removed from V and 4 bases from J, the gap between germline ends came to 15 bases. CDR3 coding DNA: TGTGCCTGGAGTGTAAGATCGCGCGCGACCTATGGCTACACCTTC. As protein: CAWSVRSRATYGYTF. The variable domain in full, with the rest retrieved from reference TRBV30 and TRBJ1-2, is SQTIHQWPATLVQPVGSPLSLECTVEGTSNPNLYWYRQAAGRGLQLLFYSVGIGQISSEVPQNLSASRPQDRQFILSSKKLLLSDSGFYLCAWSVRSRATYGYTFGSGTRLTVV.

This clonotype appeared a single time. V usage is TRBV6-5 and J usage is TRBJ2-7, with 13 bases that match TRBD2. J lost 3 bases, V lost 10 bases, and 6 bases had no gene match. This CDR3 is 14 amino acids long. The germline CDR1 and CDR2 sequences are MNHEY and SVGAGI. The CDR3 loop reads CATQTSGGDYEQYF. CDR3 coding DNA: TGTGCCACACAAACTAGCGGGGGGGACTACGAGCAGTACTTC.

The V and J genes are TRBV7-2 and TRBJ2-3; weak D call: TRBD1 (7 bases). The CDR3 covers 14 residues. The germline V and J ends were trimmed by 7 bases and 6 bases, with 17 bases remaining between them. CDR1 and CDR2 from the germline V gene are SGHTA and FQGNSA. The CDR3 nucleotides are TGTGCCAGCACTGAACGGGCAGGGGGGGATACGCAGTATTTT. This gives the protein CASTERAGGDTQYF.

The genes are TRBV9 and TRBJ2-4; the match to TRBD2 covers 8 bases. CDR3 size: 13 residues. Trimming took 0 bases from V and 10 from J; bases not matched to a gene: 3. CDR1 and CDR2 from the germline V gene are SGDLS and YYNGEE. Here the CDR3 reads CASSVDGGGIQYF. The CDR3 coding sequence is TGTGCCAGCAGCGTAGATGGCGGGGGGATTCAGTACTTC.

The gene calls are TRBV27 and TRBJ1-2; the match to TRBD1 covers 9 bases. With 4 bases clipped from V and 5 bases from J, the junction kept 8 bases outside the gene matches. Looked up from germline, CDR1 is MNHEY and CDR2 is SMNVEV (reference sequence). This CDR3 has 15 residues. The CDR3 region has the DNA TGTGCCAGCAGTTCAACCGGGACAGGGCGTTATGGCTACACCTTC. It specifies CASSSTGTGRYGYTF.

V is TRBV7-9 and J is TRBJ1-2; 8 bases are a match to TRBD1. Germline V gene sequence: CDR1 SEHNR, CDR2 FQNEAQ (reference sequence). Unmatched junction bases numbered 2, after V lost 0 bases and J lost 8 bases. This CDR3 comprises 13 residues. CDR3: CASSLATGGGYTF. For the CDR3, the DNA is TGTGCCAGCAGCTTAGCCACAGGGGGAGGCTACACCTTC.

The chain carries TRBV7-8 and TRBJ2-5; no clear D gene. Germline CDR1 and CDR2: SGHVS and FQNEAQ. V lost 1 base and J 5 bases, leaving 17 bases between the germline ends. This CDR3 spans 16 amino acids. DNA of the CDR3: TGTGCCAGCAGCTTAGGTATTCGGGCTGACGAGGAGACCCAGTACTTC. It encodes CASSLGIRADEETQYF. The entire variable domain, with the rest obtained from reference TRBV7-8 and TRBJ2-5, is as follows: GAGVSQSPRYKVAKRGQDVALRCDPISGHVSLFWYQQALGQGPEFLTYFQNEAQLDKSGLPSDRFFAERPEGSVSTLKIQRTQQEDSAVYLCASSLGIRADEETQYFGPGTRLLVL.